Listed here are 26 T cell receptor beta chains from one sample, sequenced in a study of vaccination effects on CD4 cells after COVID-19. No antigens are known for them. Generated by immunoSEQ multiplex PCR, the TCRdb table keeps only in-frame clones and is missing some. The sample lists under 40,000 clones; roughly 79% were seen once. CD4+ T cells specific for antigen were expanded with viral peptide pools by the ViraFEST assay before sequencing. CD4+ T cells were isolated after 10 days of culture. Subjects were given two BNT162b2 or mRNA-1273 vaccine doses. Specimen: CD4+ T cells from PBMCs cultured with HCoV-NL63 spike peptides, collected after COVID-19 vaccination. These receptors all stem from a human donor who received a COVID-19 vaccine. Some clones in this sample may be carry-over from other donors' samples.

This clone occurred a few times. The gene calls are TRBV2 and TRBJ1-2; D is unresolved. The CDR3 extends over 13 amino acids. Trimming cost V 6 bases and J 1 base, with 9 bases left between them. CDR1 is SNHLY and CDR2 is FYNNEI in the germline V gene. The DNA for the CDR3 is TGTGCCAGCAGGGCGACAAATAACTATGGCTACACCTTC. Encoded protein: CASRATNNYGYTF.

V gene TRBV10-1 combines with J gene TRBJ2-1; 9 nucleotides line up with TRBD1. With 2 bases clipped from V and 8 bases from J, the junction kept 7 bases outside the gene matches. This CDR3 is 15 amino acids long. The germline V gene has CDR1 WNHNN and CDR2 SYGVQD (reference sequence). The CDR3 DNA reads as TGCGCCAGCAGTGAGCGAGGGACAGGGACGGATGAGCAGTTCTTC. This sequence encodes CASSERGTGTDEQFF.

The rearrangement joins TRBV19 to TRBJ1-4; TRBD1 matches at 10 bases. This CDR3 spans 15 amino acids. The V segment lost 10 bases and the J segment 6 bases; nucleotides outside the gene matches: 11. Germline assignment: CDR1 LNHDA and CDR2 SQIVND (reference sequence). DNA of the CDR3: TGTGCCACCACGACAGGGGGCCGTGGCGATGAAAAACTGTTTTTT. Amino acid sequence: CATTTGGRGDEKLFF.

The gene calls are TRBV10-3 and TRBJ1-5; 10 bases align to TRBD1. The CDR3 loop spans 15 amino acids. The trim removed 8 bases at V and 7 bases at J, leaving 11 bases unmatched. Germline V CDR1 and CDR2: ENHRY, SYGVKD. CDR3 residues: CAIGKTGGVGQPQHF. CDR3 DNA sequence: TGTGCCATCGGCAAGACAGGGGGCGTAGGACAGCCCCAGCATTTT.

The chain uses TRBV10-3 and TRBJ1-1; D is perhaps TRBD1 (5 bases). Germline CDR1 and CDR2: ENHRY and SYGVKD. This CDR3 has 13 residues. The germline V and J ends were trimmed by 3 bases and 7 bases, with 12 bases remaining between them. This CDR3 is CAISDRVLGEAFF. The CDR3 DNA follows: TGTGCCATCAGTGACAGGGTCCTGGGTGAAGCTTTCTTT.

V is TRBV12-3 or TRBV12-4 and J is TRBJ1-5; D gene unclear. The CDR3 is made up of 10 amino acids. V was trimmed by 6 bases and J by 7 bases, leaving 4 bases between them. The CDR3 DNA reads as TGTGCCAGCAGCCGACAGCCCCAGCATTTT. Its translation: CASSRQPQHF.

CDR3 sequence reads: CASSTGLSGNTIYF. The CDR3 DNA reads as TGTGCCAGCAGCACAGGTCTCTCTGGAAACACCATATATTTT. The J gene is TRBJ1-3, the V gene TRBV9; TRBD1 is a possible D gene (5 bases). The germline V gene has CDR1 SGDLS and CDR2 YYNGEE. The V end was cut by 4 bases, the J end by 0 bases, with 8 bases between. The CDR3 runs 14 residues. Looking up the rest from reference TRBV9 and TRBJ1-3 gives the full variable domain: DSGVTQTPKHLITATGQRVTLRCSPRSGDLSVYWYQQSLDQGLQFLIQYYNGEERAKGNILERFSAQQFPDLHSELNLSSLELGDSALYFCASSTGLSGNTIYFGEGSWLTVV.

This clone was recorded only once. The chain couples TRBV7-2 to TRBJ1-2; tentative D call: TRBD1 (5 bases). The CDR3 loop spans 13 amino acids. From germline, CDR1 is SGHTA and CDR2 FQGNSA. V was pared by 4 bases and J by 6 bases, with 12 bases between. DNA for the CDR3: TGTGCCAGCAGCTCCCCCCAGGGTGATGGCTACACCTTC. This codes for CASSSPQGDGYTF.

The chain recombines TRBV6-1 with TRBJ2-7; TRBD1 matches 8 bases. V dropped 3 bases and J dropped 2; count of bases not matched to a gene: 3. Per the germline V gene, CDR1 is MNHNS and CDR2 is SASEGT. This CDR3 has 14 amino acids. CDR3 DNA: TGTGCCAGCAGTGACAGGACAGGGACCTACGAGCAGTACGTC. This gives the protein CASSDRTGTYEQYV.

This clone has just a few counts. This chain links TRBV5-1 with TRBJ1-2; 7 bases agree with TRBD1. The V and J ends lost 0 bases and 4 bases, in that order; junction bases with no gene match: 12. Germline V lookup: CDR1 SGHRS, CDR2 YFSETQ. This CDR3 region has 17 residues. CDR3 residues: CASSLAGGGTGVYGYTF. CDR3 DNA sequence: TGCGCCAGCAGCTTGGCCGGAGGGGGCACCGGGGTCTATGGCTACACCTTC.

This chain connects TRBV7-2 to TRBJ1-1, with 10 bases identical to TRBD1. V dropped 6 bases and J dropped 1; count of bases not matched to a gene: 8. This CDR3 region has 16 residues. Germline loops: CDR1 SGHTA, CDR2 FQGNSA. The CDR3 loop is CASSRQGASGNTEAFF. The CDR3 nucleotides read TGTGCCAGCAGTAGACAGGGGGCGTCGGGGAACACTGAAGCTTTCTTT.

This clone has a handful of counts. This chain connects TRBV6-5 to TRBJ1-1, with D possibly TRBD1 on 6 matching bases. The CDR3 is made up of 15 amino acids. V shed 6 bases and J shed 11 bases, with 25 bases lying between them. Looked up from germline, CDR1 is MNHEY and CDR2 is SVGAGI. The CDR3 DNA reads TGTGCCAGCAGAGCCTCGGGAAGGTTCGGCGACAGGGCTTTCTTT. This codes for CASRASGRFGDRAFF.

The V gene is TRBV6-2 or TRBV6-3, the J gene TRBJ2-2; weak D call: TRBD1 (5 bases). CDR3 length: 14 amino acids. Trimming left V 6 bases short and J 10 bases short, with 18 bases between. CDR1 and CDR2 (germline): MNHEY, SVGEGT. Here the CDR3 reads CASSDETAISELFF. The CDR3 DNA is TGTGCCAGCAGCGACGAGACAGCAATCTCGGAGCTGTTTTTT.

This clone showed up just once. The CDR3 spells CAIRGGAGTGELFF. CDR3 coding DNA: TGTGCCATCAGAGGGGGGGCCGGGACCGGGGAGCTGTTTTTT. The chain combines TRBV10-3 with TRBJ2-2; possible D gene TRBD2, 7 bases. The CDR3 length is 14 residues. Germline CDR1 reads ENHRY; CDR2 reads SYGVKD. V lost 6 bases, J lost 5 bases, and 13 bases lay in between.

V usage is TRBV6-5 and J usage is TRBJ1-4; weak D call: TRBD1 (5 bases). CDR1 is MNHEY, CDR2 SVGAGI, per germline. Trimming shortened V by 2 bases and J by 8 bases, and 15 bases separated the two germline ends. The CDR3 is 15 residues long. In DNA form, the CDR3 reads TGTGCCAGCAGTTACGGGTCAGGGCGTGGGGAAAAACTGTTTTTT. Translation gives CASSYGSGRGEKLFF.

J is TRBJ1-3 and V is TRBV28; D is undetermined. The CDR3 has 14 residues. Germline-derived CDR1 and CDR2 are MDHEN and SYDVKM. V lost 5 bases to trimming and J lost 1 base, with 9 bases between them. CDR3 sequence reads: CASSPAGSGNTIYF. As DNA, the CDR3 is TGTGCCAGCAGTCCCGCGGGGTCTGGAAACACCATATATTTT.

The CDR3 here is CAWQTSGGADTQYF. The CDR3 bases are TGTGCCTGGCAGACTAGCGGGGGGGCAGATACGCAGTATTTT. The chain has TRBV30 and TRBJ2-3, with 14 bases fitting TRBD2. Germline CDR1 reads GTSNPN; CDR2 reads SVGIG (reference sequence). V trimming: 5 bases; J trimming: 4 bases; junction bases outside the gene matches: 2. CDR3 size: 14 residues.

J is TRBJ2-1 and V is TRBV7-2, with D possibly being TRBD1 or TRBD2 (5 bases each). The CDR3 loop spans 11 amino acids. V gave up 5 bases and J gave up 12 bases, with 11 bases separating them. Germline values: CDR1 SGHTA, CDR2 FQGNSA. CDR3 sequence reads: CASSNPGTQFF. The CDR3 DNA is TGTGCCAGCAGCAACCCTGGGACGCAGTTCTTC.

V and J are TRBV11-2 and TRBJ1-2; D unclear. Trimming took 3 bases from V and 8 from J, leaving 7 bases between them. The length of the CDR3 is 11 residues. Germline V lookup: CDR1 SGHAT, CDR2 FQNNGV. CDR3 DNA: TGTGCCAGCAGCTTTATTACGGGCTACACCTTC. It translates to CASSFITGYTF.

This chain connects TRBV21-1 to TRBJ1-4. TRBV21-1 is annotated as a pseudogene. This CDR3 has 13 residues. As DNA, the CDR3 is TGTGCCAGCAGCAAAGAGGCGGATGAAAAACTGTTTTTT. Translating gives CASSKEADEKLFF.

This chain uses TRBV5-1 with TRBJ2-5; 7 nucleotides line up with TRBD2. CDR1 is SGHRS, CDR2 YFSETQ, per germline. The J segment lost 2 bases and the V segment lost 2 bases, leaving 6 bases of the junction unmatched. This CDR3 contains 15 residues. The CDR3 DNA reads TGCGCCAGCAGCTTTCCTATAGCGGGTCAAGAGACCCAGTACTTC. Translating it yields CASSFPIAGQETQYF.

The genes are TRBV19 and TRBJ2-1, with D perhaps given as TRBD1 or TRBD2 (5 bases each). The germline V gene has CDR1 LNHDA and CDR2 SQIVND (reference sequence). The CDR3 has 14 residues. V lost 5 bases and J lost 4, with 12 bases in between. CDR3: CASSRRDGYNEQFF. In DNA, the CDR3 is TGTGCCAGTAGTCGCCGGGACGGATACAATGAGCAGTTCTTC. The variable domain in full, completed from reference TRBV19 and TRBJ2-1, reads DGGITQSPKYLFRKEGQNVTLSCEQNLNHDAMYWYRQDPGQGLRLIYYSQIVNDFQKGDIAEGYSVSREKKESFPLTVTSAQKNPTAFYLCASSRRDGYNEQFFGPGTRLTVL.

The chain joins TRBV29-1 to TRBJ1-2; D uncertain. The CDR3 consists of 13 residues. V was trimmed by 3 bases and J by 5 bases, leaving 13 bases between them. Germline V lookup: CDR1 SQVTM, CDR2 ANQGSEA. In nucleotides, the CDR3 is TGCAGCGTTGAGCGGGTCGGGGAATATGGCTACACCTTC. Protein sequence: CSVERVGEYGYTF.

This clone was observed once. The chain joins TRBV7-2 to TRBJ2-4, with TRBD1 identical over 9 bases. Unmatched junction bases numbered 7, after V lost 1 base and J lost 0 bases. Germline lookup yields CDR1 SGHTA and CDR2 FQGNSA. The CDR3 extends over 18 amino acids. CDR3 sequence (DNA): TGTGCCAGCAGCTTAGTCGGAGGGACAGGGAAAGCCAAAAACATTCAGTACTTC. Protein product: CASSLVGGTGKAKNIQYF.

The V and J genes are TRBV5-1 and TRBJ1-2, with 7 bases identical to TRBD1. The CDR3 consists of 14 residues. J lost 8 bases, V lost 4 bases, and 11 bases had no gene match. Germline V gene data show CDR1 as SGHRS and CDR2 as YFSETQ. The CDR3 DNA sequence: TGCGCCAGCAGCCTGCTGTCCCAGGGGGACGGCTACACCTTC. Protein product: CASSLLSQGDGYTF. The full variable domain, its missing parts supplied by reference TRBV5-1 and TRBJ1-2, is KAGVTQTPRYLIKTRGQQVTLSCSPISGHRSVSWYQQTPGQGLQFLFEYFSETQRNKGNFPGRFSGRQFSNSRSEMNVSTLELGDSALYLCASSLLSQGDGYTFGSGTRLTVV.

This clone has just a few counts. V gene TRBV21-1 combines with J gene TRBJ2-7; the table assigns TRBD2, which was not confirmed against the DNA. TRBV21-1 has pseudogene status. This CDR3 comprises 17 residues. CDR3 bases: TGTGCCAGCAGCAAAGCGGGAAACGACTACCCCTCCTACGAGCAGTACGTC. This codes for CASSKAGNDYPSYEQYV.